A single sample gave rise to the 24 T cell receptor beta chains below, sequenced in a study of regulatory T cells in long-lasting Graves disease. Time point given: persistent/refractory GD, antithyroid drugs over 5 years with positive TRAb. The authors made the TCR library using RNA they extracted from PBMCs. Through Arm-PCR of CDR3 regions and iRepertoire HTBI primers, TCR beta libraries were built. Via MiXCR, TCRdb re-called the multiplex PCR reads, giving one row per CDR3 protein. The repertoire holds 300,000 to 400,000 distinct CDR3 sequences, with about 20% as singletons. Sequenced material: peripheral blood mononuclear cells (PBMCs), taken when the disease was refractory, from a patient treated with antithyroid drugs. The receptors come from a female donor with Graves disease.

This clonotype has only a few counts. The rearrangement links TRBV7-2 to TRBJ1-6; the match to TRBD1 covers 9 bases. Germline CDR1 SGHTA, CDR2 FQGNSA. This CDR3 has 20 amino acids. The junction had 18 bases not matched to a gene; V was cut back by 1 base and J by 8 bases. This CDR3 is CASSLVTPGQGRFRDSPLHF. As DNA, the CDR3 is TGTGCCAGCAGCTTAGTGACTCCGGGACAGGGTCGGTTCCGAGATTCACCCCTCCACTTT.

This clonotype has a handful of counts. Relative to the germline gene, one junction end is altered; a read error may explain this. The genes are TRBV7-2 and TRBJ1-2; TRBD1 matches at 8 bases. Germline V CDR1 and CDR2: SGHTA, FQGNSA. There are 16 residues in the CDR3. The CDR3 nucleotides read TGTGCCATCAGCTTGCATCGAGGACAGGGACAGGATGGCTACACCTTC. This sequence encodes CAISLHRGQGQDGYTF.

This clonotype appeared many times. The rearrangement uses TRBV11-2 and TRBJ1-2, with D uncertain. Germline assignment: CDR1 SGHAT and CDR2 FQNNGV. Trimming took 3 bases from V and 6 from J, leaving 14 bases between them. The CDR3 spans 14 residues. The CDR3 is CASSFNRVEDGYTF. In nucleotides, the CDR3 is TGTGCCAGCAGCTTTAATCGGGTAGAGGATGGCTACACCTTC.

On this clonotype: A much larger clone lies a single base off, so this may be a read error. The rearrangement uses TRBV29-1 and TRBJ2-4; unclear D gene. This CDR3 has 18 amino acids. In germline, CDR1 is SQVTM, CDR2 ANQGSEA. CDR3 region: CSAEEGGPARLAKNIQYF. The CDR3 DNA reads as TGCAGCGCTGAAGAAGGCGGCCCAGCAAGGCTAGCCAAAAACATTCAGTACTTC. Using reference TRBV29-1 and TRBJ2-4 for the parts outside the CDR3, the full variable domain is SAVISQKPSRDICQRGTSLTIQCQVDSQVTMMFWYRQQPGQSLTLIATANQGSEATYESGFVIDKFPISRPNLTFSTLTVSNMSPEDSSIYLCSAEEGGPARLAKNIQYFGAGTRLSVL.

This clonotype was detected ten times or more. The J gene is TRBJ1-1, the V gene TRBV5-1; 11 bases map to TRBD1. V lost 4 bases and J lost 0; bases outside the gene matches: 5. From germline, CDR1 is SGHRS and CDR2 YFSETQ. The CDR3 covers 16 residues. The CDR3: CASSLWTGGVNTEAFF. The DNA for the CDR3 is TGCGCCAGCAGCCTATGGACAGGGGGCGTGAACACTGAAGCTTTCTTT.

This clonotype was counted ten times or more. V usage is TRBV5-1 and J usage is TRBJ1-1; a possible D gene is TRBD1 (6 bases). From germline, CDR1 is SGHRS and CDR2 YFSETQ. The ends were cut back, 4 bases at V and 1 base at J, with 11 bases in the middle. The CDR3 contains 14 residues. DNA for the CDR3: TGCGCCAGCAGCGAACAGACAGGGAACACTGAAGCTTTCTTT. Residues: CASSEQTGNTEAFF.

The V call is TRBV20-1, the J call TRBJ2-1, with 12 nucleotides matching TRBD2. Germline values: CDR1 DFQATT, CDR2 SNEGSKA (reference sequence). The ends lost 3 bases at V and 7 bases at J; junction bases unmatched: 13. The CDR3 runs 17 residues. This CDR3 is CSASFILAGGRSNEQFF. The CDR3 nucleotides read TGCAGTGCTAGTTTTATCCTAGCGGGAGGGCGGAGTAATGAGCAGTTCTTC.

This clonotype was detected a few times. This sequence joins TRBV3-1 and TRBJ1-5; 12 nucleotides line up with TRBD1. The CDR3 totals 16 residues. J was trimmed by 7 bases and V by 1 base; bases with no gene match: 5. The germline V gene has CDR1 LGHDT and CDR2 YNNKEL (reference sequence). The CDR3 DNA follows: TGTGCCAGCAGCCAAGCTGGGACAGGGGGCAGCCAGCCCCAGCATTTT. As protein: CASSQAGTGGSQPQHF.

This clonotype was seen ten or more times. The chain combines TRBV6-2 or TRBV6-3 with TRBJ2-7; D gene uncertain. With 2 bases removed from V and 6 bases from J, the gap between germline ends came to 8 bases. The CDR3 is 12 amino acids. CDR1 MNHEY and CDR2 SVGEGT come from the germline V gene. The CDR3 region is CASSYEGLEQYF. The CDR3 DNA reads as TGTGCCAGCAGTTACGAAGGGCTCGAGCAGTACTTC.

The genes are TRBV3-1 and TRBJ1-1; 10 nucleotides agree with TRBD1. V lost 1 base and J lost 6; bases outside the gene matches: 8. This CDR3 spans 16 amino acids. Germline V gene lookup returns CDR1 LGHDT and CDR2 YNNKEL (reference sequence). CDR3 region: CASSQAGTGVVAEAFF. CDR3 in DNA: TGTGCCAGCAGCCAAGCTGGGACAGGGGTTGTCGCTGAAGCTTTCTTT. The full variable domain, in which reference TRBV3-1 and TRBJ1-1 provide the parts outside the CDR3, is DTAVSQTPKYLVTQMGNDKSIKCEQNLGHDTMYWYKQDSKKFLKIMFSYNNKELIINETVPNRFSPKSPDKAHLNLHINSLELGDSAVYFCASSQAGTGVVAEAFFGQGTRLTVV.

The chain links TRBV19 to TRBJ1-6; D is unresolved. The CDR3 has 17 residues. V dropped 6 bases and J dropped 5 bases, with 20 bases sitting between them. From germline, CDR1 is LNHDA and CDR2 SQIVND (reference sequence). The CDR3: CASSTFLGNSNNSPLHF. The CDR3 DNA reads TGTGCCAGTAGCACCTTCCTGGGGAATTCGAATAATTCACCCCTCCACTTT.

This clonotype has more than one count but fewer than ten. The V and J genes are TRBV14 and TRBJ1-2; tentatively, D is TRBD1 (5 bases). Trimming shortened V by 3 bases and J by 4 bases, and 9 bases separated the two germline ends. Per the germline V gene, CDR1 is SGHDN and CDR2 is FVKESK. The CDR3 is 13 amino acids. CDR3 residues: CASSQGQFYGYTF. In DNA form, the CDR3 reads TGTGCCAGCAGCCAGGGGCAGTTCTATGGCTACACCTTC.

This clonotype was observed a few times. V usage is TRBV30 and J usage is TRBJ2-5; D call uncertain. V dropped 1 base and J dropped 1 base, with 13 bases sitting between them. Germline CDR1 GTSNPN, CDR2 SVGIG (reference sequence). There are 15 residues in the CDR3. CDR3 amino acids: CAWSGRILTQETQYF. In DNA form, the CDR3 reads TGTGCCTGGAGTGGTAGAATCCTAACCCAAGAGACCCAGTACTTC.

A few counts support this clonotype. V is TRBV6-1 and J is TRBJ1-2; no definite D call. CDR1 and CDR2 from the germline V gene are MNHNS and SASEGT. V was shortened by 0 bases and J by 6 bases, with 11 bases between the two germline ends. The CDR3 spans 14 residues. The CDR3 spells CASSEASGKHGYTF. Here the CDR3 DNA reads TGTGCCAGCAGTGAAGCCTCCGGGAAGCATGGCTACACCTTC.

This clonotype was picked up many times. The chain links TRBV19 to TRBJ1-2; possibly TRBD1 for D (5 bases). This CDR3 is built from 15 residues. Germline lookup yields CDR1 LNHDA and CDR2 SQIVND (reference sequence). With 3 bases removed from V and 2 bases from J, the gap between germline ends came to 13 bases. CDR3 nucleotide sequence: TGTGCCAGTAGTATCCCCCCCGCAGGGAACTATGGCTACACCTTC. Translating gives CASSIPPAGNYGYTF.

CDR3 sequence reads: CSVAGQGGMAVEQYF. The CDR3 nucleotides read TGCAGCGTTGCGGGACAGGGGGGGATGGCCGTCGAGCAGTACTTC. This chain uses TRBV29-1 with TRBJ2-7, with 11 bases aligning to TRBD1. The V segment lost 4 bases and the J segment 6 bases; nucleotides outside the gene matches: 11. The CDR3 is made up of 15 amino acids. Per germline, CDR1 SQVTM and CDR2 ANQGSEA.

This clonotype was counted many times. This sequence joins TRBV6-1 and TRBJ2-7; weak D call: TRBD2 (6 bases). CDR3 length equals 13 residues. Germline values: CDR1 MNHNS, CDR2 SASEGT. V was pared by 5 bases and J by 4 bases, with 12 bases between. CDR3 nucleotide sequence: TGTGCCAGCAGTCACAATAGCGGTTACGAGCAGTACTTC. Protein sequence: CASSHNSGYEQYF.

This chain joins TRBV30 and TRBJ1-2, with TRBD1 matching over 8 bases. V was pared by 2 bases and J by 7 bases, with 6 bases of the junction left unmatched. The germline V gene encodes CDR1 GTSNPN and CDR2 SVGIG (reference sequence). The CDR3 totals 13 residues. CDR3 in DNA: TGTGCCTGGAGTTCGCAGGGGGCTGGTGGCTACACCTTC. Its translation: CAWSSQGAGGYTF.

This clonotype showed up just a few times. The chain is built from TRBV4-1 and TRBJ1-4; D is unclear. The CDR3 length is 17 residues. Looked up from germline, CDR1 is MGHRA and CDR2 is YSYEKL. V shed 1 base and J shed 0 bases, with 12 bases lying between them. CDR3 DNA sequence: TGCGCCAGCAGCCAAGGCTCCTTCCCTGCAACTAATGAAAAACTGTTTTTT. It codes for CASSQGSFPATNEKLFF.

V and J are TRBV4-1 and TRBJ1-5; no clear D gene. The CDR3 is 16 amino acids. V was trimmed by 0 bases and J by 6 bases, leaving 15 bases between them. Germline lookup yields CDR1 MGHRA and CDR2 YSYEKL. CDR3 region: CASSQEGRWTIQPQHF. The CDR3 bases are TGCGCCAGCAGCCAAGAGGGCAGATGGACGATTCAGCCCCAGCATTTT.

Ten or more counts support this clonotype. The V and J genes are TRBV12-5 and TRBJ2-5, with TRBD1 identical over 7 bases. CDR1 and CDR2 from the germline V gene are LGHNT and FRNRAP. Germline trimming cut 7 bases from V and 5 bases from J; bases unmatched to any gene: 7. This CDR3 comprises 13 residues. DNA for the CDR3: TGTGCTAGTGCCCTACAGGGGCTGGAGACCCAGTACTTC. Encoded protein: CASALQGLETQYF.

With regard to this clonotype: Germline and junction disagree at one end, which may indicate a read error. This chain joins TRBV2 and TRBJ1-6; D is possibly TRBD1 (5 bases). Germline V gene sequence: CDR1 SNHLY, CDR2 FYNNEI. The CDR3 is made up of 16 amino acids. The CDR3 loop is CASSYRQFSYNSPHHF. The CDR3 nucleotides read TGTGCCAGCAGTTATCGACAGTTCTCCTATAATTCACCCCACCACTTT.

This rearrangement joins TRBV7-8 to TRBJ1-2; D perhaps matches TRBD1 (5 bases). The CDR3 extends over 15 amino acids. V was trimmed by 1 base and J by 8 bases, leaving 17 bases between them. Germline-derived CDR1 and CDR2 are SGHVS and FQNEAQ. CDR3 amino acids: CASSLVYGALGGYTF. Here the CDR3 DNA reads TGTGCCAGCAGCTTAGTCTATGGGGCGCTAGGCGGCTACACCTTC.

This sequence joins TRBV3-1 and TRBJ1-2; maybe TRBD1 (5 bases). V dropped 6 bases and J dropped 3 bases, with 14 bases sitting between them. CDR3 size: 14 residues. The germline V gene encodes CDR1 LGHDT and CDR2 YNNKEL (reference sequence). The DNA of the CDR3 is TGTGCCAGCAGTCTTCGGGGGGGGGACTATGGCTACACCTTC. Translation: CASSLRGGDYGYTF.